This T cell receptor beta chain was obtained from a study of blood T cells in healthy people across ages. Germline CDR1 and CDR2: SGHRS and YFSETQ. The CDR3 has 15 amino acids. V was cut by 0 bases and J by 3 bases, with 13 bases left in between. Through a sample-barcoded 5' primer and a J-beta primer mix, a second PCR was run for roughly 7 to 12 cycles. TCRdb fed the 5' RACE reads into MiXCR, producing one record per CDR3 protein. The data show 650,000 to 1,000,000 distinct CDR3 sequences, around half seen once. This clonotype was seen only a few times. The TCR was taken from an elderly man in good health. This chain uses TRBV5-1 with TRBJ2-7; the D is unclear. Sequencing was performed on blood. The chain's CDR3 is CASSLERNSNYEQYF. The CDR3 DNA sequence: TGCGCCAGCAGCTTGGAACGTAATTCCAACTACGAGCAGTACTTC.